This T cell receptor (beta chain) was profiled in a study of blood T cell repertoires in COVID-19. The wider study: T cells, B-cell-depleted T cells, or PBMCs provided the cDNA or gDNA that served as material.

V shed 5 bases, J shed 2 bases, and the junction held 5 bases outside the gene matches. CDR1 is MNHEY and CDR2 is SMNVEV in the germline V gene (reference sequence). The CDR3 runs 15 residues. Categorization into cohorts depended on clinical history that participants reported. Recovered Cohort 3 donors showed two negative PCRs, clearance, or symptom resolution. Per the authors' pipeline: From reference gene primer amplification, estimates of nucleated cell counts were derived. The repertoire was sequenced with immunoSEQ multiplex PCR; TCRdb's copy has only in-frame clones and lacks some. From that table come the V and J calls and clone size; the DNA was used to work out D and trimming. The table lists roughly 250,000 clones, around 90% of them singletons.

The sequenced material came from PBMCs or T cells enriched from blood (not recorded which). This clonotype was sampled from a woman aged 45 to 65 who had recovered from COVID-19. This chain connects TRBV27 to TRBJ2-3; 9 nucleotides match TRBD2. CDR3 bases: TGTGCCAGCAGTAGACTAGCGGAGATCACAGATACGCAGTATTTT. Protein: CASSRLAEITDTQYF.